This TCR beta chain originates from a study of T cell clonality in common variable immunodeficiency. Repertoires were generated with immunoSEQ multiplex PCR, while TCRdb's copy carries only in-frame clones and drops some. The specimen has 10,000 to 13,000 clones, none found just once. Most patients and controls had Caucasian heritage. Turning to this clone: Its antigen is still unknown.

Study findings and constraints: Reportedly, TCR beta sequences from common variable immunodeficiency showed fewer deletions and N-nucleotide insertions.

The TCR originated in a human donor with common variable immunodeficiency. The sample taken for sequencing was peripheral blood mononuclear cells.

CDR3 amino acids: CARRGGLADFNEQFF. CDR3 bases read: TGTGCCAGAAGGGGGGGACTAGCGGATTTCAATGAG. This chain links TRBV5-3 with TRBJ2-1, with 11 bases aligning to TRBD2. The CDR3 goes on 3 residues after the read ends, and that part is filled in from the germline J gene. TRBV5-3 is reported as an ORF; its role is uncertain. V was pared by 5 bases and J by 6 bases, with 7 bases of the junction left unmatched. The CDR3 covers 15 residues.